A single sample gave rise to the 28 T cell receptor beta chains below, sequenced in a study of cytomegalovirus exposure and HLA in healthy donors. The protocol was immunoSEQ multiplex PCR, while the TCRdb copy is restricted to in-frame clones and leaves out a portion. The table lists 170,000 or so clones, roughly 85% of them singletons. Sequences were obtained from PBMCs. The receptors come from a man aged 18 to 30 in good health and CMV-seropositive.

This clone is a singleton in its sample. V and J are TRBV4-1 and TRBJ2-2; D might be TRBD2 (5 bases). Looked up from germline, CDR1 is MGHRA and CDR2 is YSYEKL. This CDR3 spans 14 amino acids. The V end lost 1 base, the J end lost 6 bases, and 9 bases lay between the germline ends. CDR3 sequence (DNA): TGCGCCAGCAGCCAAGCGGGGAGTGCCGGGGAGCTGTTTTTT. It specifies CASSQAGSAGELFF.

The rearrangement uses TRBV30 and TRBJ1-3, with 8 bases that match TRBD1. V lost 3 bases to trimming and J lost 2 bases; unmatched junction nucleotides: 3. Germline V CDR1 and CDR2: GTSNPN, SVGIG (reference sequence). The length of the CDR3 is 14 residues. For the CDR3, the DNA is TGTGCCTGGAGGGAGACAGGGGCTGGAAACACCATATATTTT. Protein: CAWRETGAGNTIYF.

The chain has TRBV19 and TRBJ2-5, with D tentatively TRBD2 (7 bases). This CDR3 has 14 residues. CDR1 LNHDA and CDR2 SQIVND come from the germline V gene (reference sequence). V lost 1 base and J 5 bases, leaving 11 bases between the germline ends. The CDR3 sequence is CASSIGGGAETQYF. Written as DNA, the CDR3 is TGTGCCAGTAGTATAGGAGGGGGGGCTGAGACCCAGTACTTC. The full variable domain, with the rest looked up from reference TRBV19 and TRBJ2-5, is DGGITQSPKYLFRKEGQNVTLSCEQNLNHDAMYWYRQDPGQGLRLIYYSQIVNDFQKGDIAEGYSVSREKKESFPLTVTSAQKNPTAFYLCASSIGGGAETQYFGPGTRLLVL.

The rearrangement uses TRBV2 and TRBJ1-4; 7 bases line up with TRBD1. V dropped 8 bases and J dropped 6; count of bases not matched to a gene: 6. CDR3 length: 13 residues. CDR1 and CDR2 from the germline V gene are SNHLY and FYNNEI. The CDR3 DNA reads as TGTGCCAGCGGGGAACAGGGGCATGAAAAACTGTTTTTT. Amino acids: CASGEQGHEKLFF.

Only a few counts were recorded for this clone. This rearrangement joins TRBV28 to TRBJ2-7; a possible D gene is TRBD2 (5 bases). CDR3 length: 12 residues. CDR1 is MDHEN and CDR2 is SYDVKM in the germline V gene. CDR3 amino acids: CASSGVYNEQYF. CDR3 in DNA: TGTGCTTCTTCCGGGGTCTACAACGAGCAGTACTTC.

The chain employs TRBV7-6 and TRBJ1-4; 12 positions agree with TRBD1. With 5 bases clipped from V and 10 bases from J, the junction kept 11 bases outside the gene matches. Germline CDR1 and CDR2: SGHVS and FNYEAQ. CDR3 length: 16 residues. The CDR3 coding sequence is TGTGCCAGCAGCGGGACAGGGGGCTCCATCATTGGAAAACTGTTTTTT. This translates into CASSGTGGSIIGKLFF.

The chain links TRBV9 to TRBJ2-3; a weak D match, TRBD2 (6 bases). This CDR3 is 15 amino acids long. Germline loops: CDR1 SGDLS, CDR2 YYNGEE. Trimming removed 4 bases from V and 0 bases from J, with 12 bases in between. The CDR3 DNA reads as TGTGCCAGCAGCCTCGGGGGACCTAGCACAGATACGCAGTATTTT. This gives the protein CASSLGGPSTDTQYF.

J is TRBJ2-7 and V is TRBV13; maybe TRBD2 (6 bases). The CDR3 has 15 residues. V was pared by 0 bases and J by 0 bases, with 9 bases between. Looked up from germline, CDR1 is PRHDT and CDR2 is FYEKMQ (reference sequence). Here the CDR3 DNA reads TGTGCCAGCAGCTTAGGTGGGGAGGCCTCCTACGAGCAGTACTTC. Its translation is CASSLGGEASYEQYF.

This chain joins TRBV6-5 and TRBJ2-2; 9 bases are shared with TRBD2. Per the germline V gene, CDR1 is MNHEY and CDR2 is SVGAGI. V gave up 7 bases and J gave up 6 bases; unmatched junction bases: 9. The CDR3 contains 15 residues. The CDR3 region is CASTRGRGAAGELFF. CDR3 nucleotides: TGTGCCAGCACCCGCGGGAGGGGGGCGGCCGGGGAGCTGTTTTTT.

The chain is built from TRBV28 and TRBJ1-2, with 7 positions matching TRBD1. The germline V gene encodes CDR1 MDHEN and CDR2 SYDVKM. Trimming took 1 base from V and 8 from J; bases not matched to a gene: 4. The CDR3 length is 13 residues. CDR3 DNA sequence: TGTGCCAGCAGTTTATCGGCAGGGGGAGGCTACACCTTC. It yields the protein CASSLSAGGGYTF.

The rearrangement uses TRBV28 and TRBJ1-4; unclear D gene. V was trimmed by 6 bases and J by 8 bases, leaving 13 bases between them. The V gene's germline CDR1 is MDHEN and CDR2 SYDVKM. CDR3 length: 13 amino acids. CDR3: CASSEGPGEKLFF. CDR3 sequence (DNA): TGTGCCAGCAGCGAGGGCCCGGGAGAAAAACTGTTTTTT.

DNA for the CDR3: TGTGCCAGCAGCCAGGGTAGCACCGGGGAGCTGTTTTTT. This gives the protein CASSQGSTGELFF. This rearrangement joins TRBV7-3 to TRBJ2-2, with a weak D call TRBD1 (5 bases). Deletions cut 5 bases from V and 4 bases from J, with 8 bases between. The CDR3 covers 13 residues. Germline V CDR1 and CDR2: SGHTA, FQGTGA.

J is TRBJ1-1 and V is TRBV28; possibly TRBD1 for D (6 bases). This CDR3 region has 17 residues. Trimming shortened V by 2 bases and J by 0 bases, and 16 bases separated the two germline ends. The germline CDR1 and CDR2 sequences are MDHEN and SYDVKM. The CDR3 here is CASSLAISGAVNTEAFF. The CDR3 DNA reads TGTGCCAGCAGTTTAGCAATTTCAGGGGCGGTGAACACTGAAGCTTTCTTT.

V is TRBV30 and J is TRBJ1-3, with no clear D. The CDR3 has 13 residues. Germline V lookup: CDR1 GTSNPN, CDR2 SVGIG (reference sequence). V lost 3 bases, J lost 6 bases, and 12 bases lay in between. CDR3 protein: CAWRTPPANTIYF. Here the CDR3 DNA reads TGTGCCTGGAGGACTCCTCCGGCAAACACCATATATTTT.

The chain links TRBV29-1 to TRBJ2-1, with 10 bases that match TRBD2. The CDR3 covers 13 residues. Trimming took 7 bases from V and 7 from J; bases not matched to a gene: 7. The V gene's germline CDR1 is SQVTM and CDR2 ANQGSEA. This chain's CDR3 is CSAERGGSNEQFF. The CDR3 DNA reads as TGCAGCGCCGAGCGGGGGGGTTCGAATGAGCAGTTCTTC.

The chain recombines TRBV19 with TRBJ2-1; the match to TRBD2 covers 9 bases. CDR1 is LNHDA, CDR2 SQIVND, per germline (reference sequence). The CDR3 contains 15 residues. Trimming cost V 3 bases and J 6 bases; bases outside gene matches: 6. CDR3 residues: CASSIKAGGLNEQFF. The CDR3 DNA follows: TGTGCCAGTAGTATTAAGGCGGGGGGGCTCAATGAGCAGTTCTTC.

This chain joins TRBV7-6 and TRBJ1-6; D may be TRBD1 (5 bases). Trimming removed 5 bases from V and 9 bases from J, with 17 bases in between. Germline V gives CDR1 SGHVS, CDR2 FNYEAQ. The CDR3 extends over 15 amino acids. The chain's CDR3 is CASSRFGGSSSPLHF. CDR3 bases: TGTGCCAGCAGCCGATTTGGGGGGTCGAGTTCACCCCTCCACTTT.

This chain uses TRBV7-9 with TRBJ2-3, with 7 positions matching TRBD1. J gave up 2 bases and V 11 bases, and 7 bases lay outside the gene matches. Germline CDR1 reads SEHNR; CDR2 reads FQNEAQ (reference sequence). This CDR3 comprises 13 residues. CDR3 in amino acids: CAAYRGSTDTQYF. In nucleotides, the CDR3 is TGTGCCGCCTACAGGGGATCCACAGATACGCAGTATTTT.

Only one count was recorded for this clone. The chain is built from TRBV5-1 and TRBJ2-3, with D perhaps TRBD1 (6 bases). The CDR3 is 14 residues long. CDR1 and CDR2 (germline): SGHRS, YFSETQ. V was clipped by 4 bases and J by 1 base, with 10 bases between them. The CDR3 spells CASSLEGGTDTQYF. The CDR3 region has the DNA TGCGCCAGCAGCCTTGAGGGGGGCACAGATACGCAGTATTTT. Full variable domain (missing parts from reference TRBV5-1 and TRBJ2-3): KAGVTQTPRYLIKTRGQQVTLSCSPISGHRSVSWYQQTPGQGLQFLFEYFSETQRNKGNFPGRFSGRQFSNSRSEMNVSTLELGDSALYLCASSLEGGTDTQYFGPGTRLTVL.

CDR3 amino acids: CASDSPGQVLYEQYF. The CDR3 DNA reads as TGTGCCAGCGATTCACCAGGGCAGGTGCTCTACGAGCAGTACTTC. The rearrangement joins TRBV6-1 to TRBJ2-7; TRBD1 is a possible D gene (5 bases). This CDR3 is built from 15 residues. Between the trimmed V and J ends, which lost 8 bases and 3 bases, there was a span of 20 bases. Germline CDR1 is MNHNS and CDR2 is SASEGT.

V is TRBV6-6 and J is TRBJ1-1; no definite D call. With 10 bases removed from V and 11 bases from J, the gap between germline ends came to 17 bases. The germline V gene encodes CDR1 MNHNY and CDR2 SVGAGI (reference sequence). CDR3 length: 11 amino acids. The CDR3 sequence: CAIIGSGRAFF. The CDR3 nucleotides are TGTGCCATCATAGGGAGTGGACGGGCTTTCTTT.

This chain links TRBV5-1 with TRBJ1-1, with no clear D. V was clipped by 0 bases and J by 4 bases, with 10 bases between them. Germline values: CDR1 SGHRS, CDR2 YFSETQ. The CDR3 contains 14 residues. In DNA, the CDR3 is TGCGCCAGCAGCTTGGACGGGGTACGCACTGAAGCTTTCTTT. Translating it yields CASSLDGVRTEAFF.

The V call is TRBV7-3, the J call TRBJ2-2; 8 bases agree with TRBD2. V shed 8 bases and J 6 bases; nucleotides not matched to a gene: 14. The CDR3 has 16 amino acids. Germline V gives CDR1 SGHTA, CDR2 FQGTGA. The CDR3 nucleotides are TGTGCCAGCGGGGTGCGGGGACTAGTCGTCCCCGGGGAGCTGTTTTTT. Protein: CASGVRGLVVPGELFF.

The V and J genes are TRBV30 and TRBJ1-5, with a possible D match to TRBD1 (5 bases). V dropped 2 bases and J dropped 2 bases, with 10 bases sitting between them. This CDR3 contains 14 residues. Per germline, CDR1 GTSNPN and CDR2 SVGIG (reference sequence). CDR3 residues: CAWSLGGGNQPQHF. The CDR3 DNA reads TGTGCCTGGAGTTTGGGGGGGGGCAATCAGCCCCAGCATTTT.

CDR3 region: CASSPSGIASYEQYF. CDR3 in DNA: TGTGCCAGCAGCCCCTCAGGGATCGCCTCCTACGAGCAGTACTTC. The chain links TRBV7-9 to TRBJ2-7, with TRBD1 as a possible D gene (5 bases). There are 15 residues in the CDR3. The germline V gene encodes CDR1 SEHNR and CDR2 FQNEAQ (reference sequence). V shed 5 bases and J shed 0 bases, with 14 bases lying between them.

The chain employs TRBV5-4 and TRBJ1-1; TRBD1 matches 10 bases. This CDR3 is 14 amino acids long. In germline, CDR1 is SGHNT, CDR2 YYREEE (reference sequence). V shed 4 bases and J 2 bases; nucleotides not matched to a gene: 2. The CDR3: CASSETGGNTEAFF. DNA for the CDR3: TGTGCCAGCAGCGAGACAGGGGGCAACACTGAAGCTTTCTTT.

The gene calls are TRBV7-9 and TRBJ1-1; D might be TRBD1 (5 bases). Trimming removed 3 bases at V and 0 bases at J, with 14 bases between. Germline V CDR1 and CDR2: SEHNR, FQNEAQ (reference sequence). The length of the CDR3 is 16 residues. The CDR3 nucleotides read TGTGCCAGCAGCTTTACAGGTAAATCGATGAACACTGAAGCTTTCTTT. It codes for CASSFTGKSMNTEAFF.

This chain uses TRBV18 with TRBJ1-2; D is possibly TRBD1 (5 bases). The germline CDR1 and CDR2 sequences are KGHSH and LQKENI. The CDR3 loop spans 15 amino acids. V was shortened by 0 bases and J by 1 base, with 9 bases between the two germline ends. In DNA, the CDR3 is TGTGCCAGCTCACCACCGGCACAGGTTAACTATGGCTACACCTTC. Translated: CASSPPAQVNYGYTF.